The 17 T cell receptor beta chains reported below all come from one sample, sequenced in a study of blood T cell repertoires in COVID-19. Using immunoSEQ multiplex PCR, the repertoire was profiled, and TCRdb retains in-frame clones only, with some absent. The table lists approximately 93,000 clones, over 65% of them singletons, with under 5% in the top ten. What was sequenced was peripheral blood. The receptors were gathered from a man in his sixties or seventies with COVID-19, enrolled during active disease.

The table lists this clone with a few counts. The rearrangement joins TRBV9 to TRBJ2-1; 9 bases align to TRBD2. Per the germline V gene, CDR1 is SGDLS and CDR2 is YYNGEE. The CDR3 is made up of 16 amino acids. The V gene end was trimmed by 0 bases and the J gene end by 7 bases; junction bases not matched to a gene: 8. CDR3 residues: CASSVDQGLAFNEQFF. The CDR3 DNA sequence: TGTGCCAGCAGCGTAGACCAGGGACTAGCTTTTAATGAGCAGTTCTTC.

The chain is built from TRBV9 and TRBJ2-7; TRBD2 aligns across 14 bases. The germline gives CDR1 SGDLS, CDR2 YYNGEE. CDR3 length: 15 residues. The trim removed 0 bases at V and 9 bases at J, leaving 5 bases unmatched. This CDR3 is CASSVEGLAGEGQYF. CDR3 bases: TGTGCCAGCAGCGTAGAGGGACTAGCGGGAGAAGGGCAGTACTTC.

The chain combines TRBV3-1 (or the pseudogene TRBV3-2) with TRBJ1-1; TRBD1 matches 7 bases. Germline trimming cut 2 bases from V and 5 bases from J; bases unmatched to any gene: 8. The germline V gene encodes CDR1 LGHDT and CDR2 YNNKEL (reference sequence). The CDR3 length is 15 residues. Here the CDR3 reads CASSQMTGRWTEAFF. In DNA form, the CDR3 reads TGTGCCAGCAGCCAAATGACAGGGAGGTGGACTGAAGCTTTCTTT.

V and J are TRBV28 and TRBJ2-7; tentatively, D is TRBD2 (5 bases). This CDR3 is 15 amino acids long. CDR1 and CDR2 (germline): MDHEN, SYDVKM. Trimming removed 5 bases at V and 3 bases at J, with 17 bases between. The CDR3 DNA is TGTGCCAGCAGTCCGCGACCGGGGTCCTTCTACGAGCAGTACTTC. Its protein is CASSPRPGSFYEQYF. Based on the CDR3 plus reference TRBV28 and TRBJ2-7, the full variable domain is DVKVTQSSRYLVKRTGEKVFLECVQDMDHENMFWYRQDPGLGLRLIYFSYDVKMKEKGDIPEGYSVSREKKERFSLILESASTNQTSMYLCASSPRPGSFYEQYFGPGTRLTVT.

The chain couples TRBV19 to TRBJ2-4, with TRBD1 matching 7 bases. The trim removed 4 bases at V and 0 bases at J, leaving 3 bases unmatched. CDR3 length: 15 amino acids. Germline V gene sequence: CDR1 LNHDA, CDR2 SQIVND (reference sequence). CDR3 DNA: TGTGCCAGTAGTAGGGACAGTGGAGCCAAAAACATTCAGTACTTC. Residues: CASSRDSGAKNIQYF.

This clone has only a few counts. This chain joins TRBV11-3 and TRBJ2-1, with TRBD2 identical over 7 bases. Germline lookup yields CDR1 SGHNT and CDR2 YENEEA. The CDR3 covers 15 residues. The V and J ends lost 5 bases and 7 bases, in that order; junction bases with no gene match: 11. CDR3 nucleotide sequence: TGTGCCAGCAGCGCTTCCGGGGAGGGCTTAAATGAGCAGTTCTTC. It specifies CASSASGEGLNEQFF.

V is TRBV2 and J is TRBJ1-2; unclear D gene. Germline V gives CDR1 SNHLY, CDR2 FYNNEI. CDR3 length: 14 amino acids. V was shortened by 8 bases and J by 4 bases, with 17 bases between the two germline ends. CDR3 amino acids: CASLISGLAYGYTF. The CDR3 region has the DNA TGTGCCAGCCTGATCAGCGGGTTGGCCTATGGCTACACCTTC.

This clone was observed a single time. The CDR3 DNA follows: TGTGCCAGCAGCAATCACGAAGGGAGGGGCCAGAACACTGAAGCTTTCTTT. Translating gives CASSNHEGRGQNTEAFF. V and J are TRBV21-1 and TRBJ1-1. TRBV21-1 is an annotated pseudogene. This CDR3 spans 17 amino acids.

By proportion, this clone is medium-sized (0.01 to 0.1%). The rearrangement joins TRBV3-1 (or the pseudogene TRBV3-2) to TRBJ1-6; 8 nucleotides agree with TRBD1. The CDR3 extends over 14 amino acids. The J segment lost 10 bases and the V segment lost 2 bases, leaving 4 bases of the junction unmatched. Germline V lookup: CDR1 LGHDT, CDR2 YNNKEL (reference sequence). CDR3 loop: CASSQNTGGSPLHF. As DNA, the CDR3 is TGTGCCAGCAGCCAAAACACAGGGGGATCACCCCTCCACTTT.

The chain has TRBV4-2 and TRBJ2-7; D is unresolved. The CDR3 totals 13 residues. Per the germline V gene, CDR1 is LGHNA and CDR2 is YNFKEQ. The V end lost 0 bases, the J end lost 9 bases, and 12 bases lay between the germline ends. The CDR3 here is CASSQDIAGPQYF. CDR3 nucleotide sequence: TGTGCCAGCAGCCAAGATATCGCTGGGCCGCAGTACTTC.

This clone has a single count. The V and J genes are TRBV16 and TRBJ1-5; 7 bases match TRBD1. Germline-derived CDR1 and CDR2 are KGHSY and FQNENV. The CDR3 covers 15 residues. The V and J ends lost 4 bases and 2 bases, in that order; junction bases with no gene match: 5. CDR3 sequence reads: CASSPPDRGNQPQHF. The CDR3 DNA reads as TGTGCCAGCAGCCCCCCTGACAGGGGCAATCAGCCCCAGCATTTT. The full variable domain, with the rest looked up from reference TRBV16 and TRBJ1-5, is GEEVAQTPKHLVRGEGQKAKLYCAPIKGHSYVFWYQQVLKNEFKFLISFQNENVFDETGMPKERFSAKCLPNSPCSLEIQATKLEDSAVYFCASSPPDRGNQPQHFGDGTRLSIL.

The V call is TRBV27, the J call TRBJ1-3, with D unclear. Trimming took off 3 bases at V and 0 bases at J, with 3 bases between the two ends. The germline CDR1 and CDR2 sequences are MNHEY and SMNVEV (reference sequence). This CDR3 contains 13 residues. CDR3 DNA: TGTGCCAGCAGTTTCTCCTCTGGAAACACCATATATTTT. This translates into CASSFSSGNTIYF.

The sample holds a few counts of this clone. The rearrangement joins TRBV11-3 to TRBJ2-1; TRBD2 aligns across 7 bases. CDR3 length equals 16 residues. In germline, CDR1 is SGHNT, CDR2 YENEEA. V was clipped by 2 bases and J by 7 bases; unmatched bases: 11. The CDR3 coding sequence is TGTGCCAGCAGCTTAATGGGAGGGCCAAGTCGGAATGAGCAGTTCTTC. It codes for CASSLMGGPSRNEQFF.

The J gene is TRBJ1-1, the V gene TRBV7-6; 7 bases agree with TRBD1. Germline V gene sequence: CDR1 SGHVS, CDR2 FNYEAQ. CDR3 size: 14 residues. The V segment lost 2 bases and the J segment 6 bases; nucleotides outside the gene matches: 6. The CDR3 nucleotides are TGTGCCAGCAGCTTACGGACAGGCTCTGCTGAAGCTTTCTTT. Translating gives CASSLRTGSAEAFF.

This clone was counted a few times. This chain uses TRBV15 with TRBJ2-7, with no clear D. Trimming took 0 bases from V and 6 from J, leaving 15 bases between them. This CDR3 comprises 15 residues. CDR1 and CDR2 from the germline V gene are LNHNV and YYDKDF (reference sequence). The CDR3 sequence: CATSRDRVELGEQYF. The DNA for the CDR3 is TGTGCCACCAGCAGAGATCGGGTGGAGTTGGGCGAGCAGTACTTC.

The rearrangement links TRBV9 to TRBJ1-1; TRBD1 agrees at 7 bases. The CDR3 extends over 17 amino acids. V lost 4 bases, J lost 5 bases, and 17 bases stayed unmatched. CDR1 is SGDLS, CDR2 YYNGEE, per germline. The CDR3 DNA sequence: TGTGCCAGCAGCAGGCGACAGGGCCGCGGAGTAGGGACTGAAGCTTTCTTT. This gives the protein CASSRRQGRGVGTEAFF.

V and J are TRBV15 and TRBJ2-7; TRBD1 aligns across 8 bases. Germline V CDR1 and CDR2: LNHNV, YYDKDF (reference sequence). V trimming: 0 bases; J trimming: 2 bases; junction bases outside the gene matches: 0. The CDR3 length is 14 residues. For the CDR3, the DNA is TGTGCCACCAGCAGAGAACAGGGGGCCTACGAGCAGTACTTC. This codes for CATSREQGAYEQYF.